This TCR beta chain is from a study of Ad26.COV2.S vaccination and SARS-CoV-2 variants. The study's findings and limits: Placebo recipients showed lower spike-specific TCR breadth than vaccinees. Participants given vaccine showed non-spike TCR breadth similar to that of placebo recipients. Analyses that measured TCR breadth and depth may have underestimated total T cell responses. Substantial response breadth was reportedly seen for spike-specific CD8+ and CD4+ T cells after vaccination.

About this clone itself: Its antigen is currently unknown.

This table comes from immunoSEQ multiplex PCR, and its TCRdb copy is limited to in-frame clones, with some not included. Found here are 87,000 or so clones, 82% of them singletons; the top ten hold 15% to 20%. Germline CDR1 and CDR2: MDHEN and SYDVKM. V lost 4 bases and J lost 4, with 17 bases in between. The CDR3 contains 16 residues. The TCR comes from a human donor who had recovered from COVID-19. This chain connects TRBV28 to TRBJ2-1; D perhaps matches TRBD1 (6 bases). The starting material was peripheral blood, obtained after recovery from COVID-19. This chain's CDR3 is CASSSPGQSAYNEQFF. In DNA, the CDR3 is TGTGCCAGCAGTTCACCGGGACAAAGCGCGTACAATGAGCAGTTCTTC.